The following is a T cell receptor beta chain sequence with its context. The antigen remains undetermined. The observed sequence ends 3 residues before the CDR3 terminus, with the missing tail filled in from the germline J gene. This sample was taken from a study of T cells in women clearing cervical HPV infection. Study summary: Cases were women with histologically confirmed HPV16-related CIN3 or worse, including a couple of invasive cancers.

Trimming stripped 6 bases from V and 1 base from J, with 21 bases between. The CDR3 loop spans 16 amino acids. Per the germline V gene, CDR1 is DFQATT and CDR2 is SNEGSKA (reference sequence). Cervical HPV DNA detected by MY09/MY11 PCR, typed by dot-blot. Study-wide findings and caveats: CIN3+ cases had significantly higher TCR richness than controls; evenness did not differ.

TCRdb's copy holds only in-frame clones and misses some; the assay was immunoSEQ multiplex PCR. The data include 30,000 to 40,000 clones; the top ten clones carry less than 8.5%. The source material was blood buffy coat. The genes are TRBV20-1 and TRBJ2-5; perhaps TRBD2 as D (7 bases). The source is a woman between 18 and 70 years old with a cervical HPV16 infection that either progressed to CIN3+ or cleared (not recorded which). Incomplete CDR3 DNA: TGCAGTGCCAAGAGGGGGGGGGCAAACCTCCAAGAGACC. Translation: CSAKRGGANLQET. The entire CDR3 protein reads CSAKRGGANLQETQYF.